This TCR beta chain stems from a study of blood T cell repertoires in COVID-19. TCRdb's table, derived via immunoSEQ multiplex PCR, lists solely in-frame clones and lacks some. The sample lists some 400,000 clones, 89% seen once, with less than 2% in the top ten. The participants were between about 18 and 95 years old and came from 24 US areas. Clinical history reported by participants formed the basis on which cohorts were assigned. Cohort 3 donors were reported recovered after two negative PCRs, clearance, or symptom resolution. The CDR3 sequence is 13 residues long. V was clipped by 4 bases and J by 3 bases, with 9 bases between them. Per the germline V gene, CDR1 is SNHLY and CDR2 is FYNNEI.

Sequenced input: PBMCs or T cells enriched from blood (not recorded which). The receptor was isolated from a woman aged 25-40 years who had recovered from COVID-19. The rearrangement links TRBV2 to TRBJ1-2; D might be TRBD1 (5 bases). Written as DNA, the CDR3 is TGTGCCAGCAGTGCGTCCAGGGACTATGGCTACACCTTC. The encoded protein is CASSASRDYGYTF.